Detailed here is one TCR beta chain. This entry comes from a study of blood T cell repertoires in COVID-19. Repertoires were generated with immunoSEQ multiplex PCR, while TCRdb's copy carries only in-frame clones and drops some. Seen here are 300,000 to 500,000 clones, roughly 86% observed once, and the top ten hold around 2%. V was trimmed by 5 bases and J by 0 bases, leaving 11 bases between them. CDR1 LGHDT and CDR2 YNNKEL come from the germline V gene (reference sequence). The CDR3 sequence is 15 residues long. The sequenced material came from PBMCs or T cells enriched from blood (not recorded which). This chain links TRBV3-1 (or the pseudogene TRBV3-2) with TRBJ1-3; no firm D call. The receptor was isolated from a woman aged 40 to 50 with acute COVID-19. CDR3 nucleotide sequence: TGTGCCAGCAGCAACACACAGTACTCTGGAAACACCATATATTTT. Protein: CASSNTQYSGNTIYF.